The table lists the clone carrying this TCR beta chain with a few counts. The data were produced by immunoSEQ multiplex PCR, yet TCRdb's version contains in-frame clones alone and is incomplete. This table has about 300,000 clones, about 85% appearing once. The sample belongs to a study of blood T cell repertoires in COVID-19. The overall study: The study drew acute and convalescent COVID-19 samples from the United States, Italy and Spain.

What the recovered Cohort 3 donors had was two negative PCRs, clearance, or symptom resolution. There are 14 residues in the CDR3. Germline V CDR1 and CDR2: SGHRS, YFSETQ. The V end lost 1 base, the J end lost 6 bases, and 11 bases lay between the germline ends. The sample was PBMCs or T cells enriched from blood (not recorded which). The source is a woman aged 30 to 39 who had recovered from COVID-19. The V gene is TRBV5-1, the J gene TRBJ1-5; D is uncertain. DNA for the CDR3: TGCGCCAGCAGCTTGACGGCTGAGGCTCAGCCCCAGCATTTT. It yields the protein CASSLTAEAQPQHF.